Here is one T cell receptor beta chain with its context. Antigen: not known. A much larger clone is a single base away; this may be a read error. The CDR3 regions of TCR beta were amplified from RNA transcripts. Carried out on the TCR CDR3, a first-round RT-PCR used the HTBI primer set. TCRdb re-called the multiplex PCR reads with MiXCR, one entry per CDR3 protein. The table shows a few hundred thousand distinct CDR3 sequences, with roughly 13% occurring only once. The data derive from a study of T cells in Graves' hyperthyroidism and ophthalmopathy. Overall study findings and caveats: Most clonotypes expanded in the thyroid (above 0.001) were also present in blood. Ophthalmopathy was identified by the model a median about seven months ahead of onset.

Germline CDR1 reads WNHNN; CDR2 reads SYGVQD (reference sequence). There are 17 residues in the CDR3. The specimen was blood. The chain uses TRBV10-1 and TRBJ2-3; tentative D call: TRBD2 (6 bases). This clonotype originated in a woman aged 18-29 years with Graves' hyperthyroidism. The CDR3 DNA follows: TGCGCCAGCAGTGATCGGCGGGCGTTAACTAGCACAGTTACGCAGTATTTT. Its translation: CASSDRRALTSTVTQYF.